Each of the 6 T cell receptor beta chains below was sequenced from the same sample in a study of glioma-infiltrating T cells after dendritic cell vaccination. TCRdb keeps only in-frame clones here, not all; method: immunoSEQ multiplex PCR. The repertoire holds around 100,000 clones, with approximately 80% as singletons. The starting material was blood, obtained before dendritic cell vaccination. The receptors derive from a human donor with glioblastoma.

The chain uses TRBV7-6 and TRBJ1-6; D remains ambiguous. Germline V gives CDR1 SGHVS, CDR2 FNYEAQ. The CDR3 contains 14 residues. V was clipped by 10 bases and J by 7 bases, with 17 bases between them. The CDR3, as DNA: TGTGCCACCTCAAACGGGGAAGTAAATTCACCCCTCCACTTT. Translation: CATSNGEVNSPLHF.

This clone was counted only a few times. This CDR3 reads CATYGGPRSKNIQYF. The CDR3 DNA reads as TGTGCCACTTACGGGGGTCCCCGTTCCAAAAACATTCAGTACTTC. The chain uses TRBV2 and TRBJ2-4, with D possibly matching TRBD2 (6 bases). V lost 10 bases to trimming and J lost 2 bases, with 18 bases between them. CDR3 length: 15 residues. Germline V gene lookup returns CDR1 SNHLY and CDR2 FYNNEI. Variable domain in full (rest from reference TRBV2 and TRBJ2-4): EPEVTQTPSHQVTQMGQEVILRCVPISNHLYFYWYRQILGQKVEFLVSFYNNEISEKSEIFDDQFSVERPDGSNFTLKIRSTKLEDSAMYFCATYGGPRSKNIQYFGAGTRLSVL.

The chain carries TRBV25-1 and TRBJ2-5; 9 nucleotides agree with TRBD1. Trimming took 2 bases from V and 2 from J; bases not matched to a gene: 12. The CDR3 has 18 residues. In germline, CDR1 is MGHDK, CDR2 SYGVNS. CDR3 nucleotide sequence: TGTGCCAGCAGTGAACTTCGTAAGGGGGGACAGGGTCAAGAGACCCAGTACTTC. This gives the protein CASSELRKGGQGQETQYF. Using reference TRBV25-1 and TRBJ2-5 for the parts outside the CDR3, the full variable domain is EADIYQTPRYLVIGTGKKITLECSQTMGHDKMYWYQQDPGMELHLIHYSYGVNSTEKGDLSSESTVSRIRTEHFPLTLESARPSHTSQYLCASSELRKGGQGQETQYFGPGTRLLVL.

This clone was observed once. V and J are TRBV7-9 and TRBJ1-2; the D is unclear. The CDR3 is 13 residues long. Germline V gives CDR1 SEHNR, CDR2 FQNEAQ (reference sequence). V lost 1 base to trimming and J lost 4 bases, with 7 bases between them. The CDR3 bases are TGTGCCAGCAGCTTAGACGGGAGCTATGGCTACACCTTC. This codes for CASSLDGSYGYTF.

This clone has only a few counts. The rearrangement links TRBV6-5 to TRBJ1-1; TRBD1 is a possible D gene (5 bases). This CDR3 contains 13 residues. The V end lost 0 bases, the J end lost 10 bases, and 12 bases lay between the germline ends. Per germline, CDR1 MNHEY and CDR2 SVGAGI. Written as DNA, the CDR3 is TGTGCCAGCAGTTACTCCCCGGACATGGCAGCTTTCTTT. Its translation is CASSYSPDMAAFF.

This sequence joins TRBV19 and TRBJ2-5, with 10 bases matching TRBD1. V gave up 0 bases and J gave up 5 bases; unmatched junction bases: 3. This CDR3 region has 15 residues. Germline V gives CDR1 LNHDA, CDR2 SQIVND (reference sequence). The CDR3 nucleotides are TGTGCCAGTAGTATAGATCCGGACAGGGGGGAGACCCAGTACTTC. Translated: CASSIDPDRGETQYF. Full variable domain (remainder filled in from reference TRBV19 and TRBJ2-5): DGGITQSPKYLFRKEGQNVTLSCEQNLNHDAMYWYRQDPGQGLRLIYYSQIVNDFQKGDIAEGYSVSREKKESFPLTVTSAQKNPTAFYLCASSIDPDRGETQYFGPGTRLLVL.